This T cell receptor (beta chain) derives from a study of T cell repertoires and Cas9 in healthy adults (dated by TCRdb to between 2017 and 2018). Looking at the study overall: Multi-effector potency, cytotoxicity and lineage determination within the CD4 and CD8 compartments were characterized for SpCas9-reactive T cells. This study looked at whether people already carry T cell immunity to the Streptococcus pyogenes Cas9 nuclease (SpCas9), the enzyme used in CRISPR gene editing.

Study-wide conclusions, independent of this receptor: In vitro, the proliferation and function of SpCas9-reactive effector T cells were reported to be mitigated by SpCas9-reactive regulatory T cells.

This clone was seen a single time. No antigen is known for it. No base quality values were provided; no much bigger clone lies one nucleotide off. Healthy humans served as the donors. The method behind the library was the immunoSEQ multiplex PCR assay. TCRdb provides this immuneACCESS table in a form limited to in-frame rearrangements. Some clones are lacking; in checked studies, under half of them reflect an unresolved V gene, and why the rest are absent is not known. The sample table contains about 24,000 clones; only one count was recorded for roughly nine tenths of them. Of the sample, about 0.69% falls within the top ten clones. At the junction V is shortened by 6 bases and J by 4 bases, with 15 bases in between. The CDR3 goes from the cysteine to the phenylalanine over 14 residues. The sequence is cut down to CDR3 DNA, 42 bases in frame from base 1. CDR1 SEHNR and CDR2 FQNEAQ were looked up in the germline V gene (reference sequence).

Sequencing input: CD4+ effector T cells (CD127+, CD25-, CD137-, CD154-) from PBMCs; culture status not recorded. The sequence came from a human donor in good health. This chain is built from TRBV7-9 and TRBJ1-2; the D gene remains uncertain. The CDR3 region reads CASSPRLYGYGYTF. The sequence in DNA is TGTGCCAGCAGTCCCCGGTTATACGGCTATGGCTACACCTTC.